These 28 T cell receptor beta chains share one sample of origin, sequenced in a study of blood T cell repertoires in COVID-19. Libraries were prepared by immunoSEQ multiplex PCR; TCRdb keeps only in-frame clonotypes and omits some of them. Here the sample spans 110,000 to 150,000 clones, around four fifths being singletons. Input material: PBMCs or T cells enriched from blood (not recorded which). The receptors were gathered from a woman aged 40 to 50 who had recovered from COVID-19.

The J gene is TRBJ2-1, the V gene TRBV6-5; perhaps TRBD1 as D (5 bases). CDR3 length: 14 amino acids. With 2 bases removed from V and 4 bases from J, the gap between germline ends came to 9 bases. CDR1 is MNHEY and CDR2 is SVGAGI in the germline V gene. The CDR3 region has the DNA TGTGCCAGCAGTTACCGTGACAGTTACAATGAGCAGTTCTTC. This translates into CASSYRDSYNEQFF.

Points on this clone: This sample includes further DNA sequences coding for the same CDR3. This chain joins TRBV19 and TRBJ2-3, with D maybe TRBD2 (5 bases). Trimming took off 1 base at V and 6 bases at J, with 8 bases between the two ends. Germline values: CDR1 LNHDA, CDR2 SQIVND (reference sequence). The CDR3 is 13 residues long. CDR3 amino acids: CASSIVGSDTQYF. DNA of the CDR3: TGTGCCAGTAGTATAGTGGGGAGTGATACGCAGTATTTT.

V and J are TRBV2 and TRBJ2-1; the match to TRBD2 covers 9 bases. Germline V gene data show CDR1 as SNHLY and CDR2 as FYNNEI. The CDR3 runs 14 residues. The trim removed 4 bases at V and 2 bases at J, leaving 0 bases unmatched. As DNA, the CDR3 is TGTGCCAGCAGTGCTAGCGGGACCTACAATGAGCAGTTCTTC. Its translation: CASSASGTYNEQFF.

In this sample, this clone turned up a few times. The chain links TRBV4-1 to TRBJ1-6; TRBD1 aligns across 9 bases. The CDR3 length is 16 residues. CDR1 and CDR2 from the germline V gene are MGHRA and YSYEKL. The V segment lost 0 bases and the J segment 10 bases; nucleotides outside the gene matches: 7. The CDR3 sequence: CASSQETTGGGSPLHF. CDR3 sequence (DNA): TGCGCCAGCAGCCAAGAGACAACAGGGGGCGGGTCACCCCTCCACTTT.

This chain connects TRBV19 to TRBJ2-1, with 16 nucleotides matching TRBD2. The CDR3 is 16 residues long. The V gene end was trimmed by 7 bases and the J gene end by 9 bases; junction bases not matched to a gene: 9. CDR1 and CDR2 from the germline V gene are LNHDA and SQIVND (reference sequence). The CDR3 bases are TGTGCCAGTATCCCCGGGACTAGCGGGAGGGATGGTGAGCAGTTCTTC. It translates to CASIPGTSGRDGEQFF.

This sequence joins TRBV19 and TRBJ2-7, with 8 bases that match TRBD1. Germline V gene lookup returns CDR1 LNHDA and CDR2 SQIVND (reference sequence). With 4 bases clipped from V and 5 bases from J, the junction kept 10 bases outside the gene matches. This CDR3 has 15 amino acids. The DNA for the CDR3 is TGTGCCAGTAGTACCCCGCGACAGGGGTACCACGAGCAGTACTTC. Residues: CASSTPRQGYHEQYF.

The chain carries TRBV24-1 and TRBJ2-1; 11 nucleotides line up with TRBD1. V lost 7 bases and J lost 5; bases outside the gene matches: 0. The germline V gene encodes CDR1 KGHDR and CDR2 SFDVKD. CDR3 length equals 13 residues. In nucleotides, the CDR3 is TGTGCCACCAGGGGACAGGGGGACAATGAGCAGTTCTTC. Translated: CATRGQGDNEQFF.

V and J are TRBV4-2 and TRBJ1-3; D unresolved. The V and J ends lost 0 bases and 0 bases respectively, with 6 bases between them. The length of the CDR3 is 15 residues. CDR1 is LGHNA and CDR2 is YNFKEQ in the germline V gene. In DNA form, the CDR3 reads TGTGCCAGCAGCCAAGAGGCAGGCTCTGGAAACACCATATATTTT. Translating gives CASSQEAGSGNTIYF.

V and J are TRBV5-4 and TRBJ1-2; 8 positions match TRBD1. This CDR3 has 16 residues. Germline V gene lookup returns CDR1 SGHNT and CDR2 YYREEE (reference sequence). Germline trimming cut 4 bases from V and 7 bases from J; bases unmatched to any gene: 15. The CDR3 sequence is CASSPKTGTGAFGYTF. As DNA, the CDR3 is TGTGCCAGCAGCCCGAAGACCGGGACAGGCGCCTTTGGCTACACCTTC.

The chain joins TRBV5-5 to TRBJ1-4, with 9 positions matching TRBD1. This CDR3 contains 16 residues. Trimming removed 3 bases from V and 8 bases from J; junction bases left unmatched: 11. The germline CDR1 and CDR2 sequences are SGHKS and YYEKEE (reference sequence). The CDR3 reads CASSSGTGTGYEKLFF. Written as DNA, the CDR3 is TGTGCCAGCAGCTCGGGCACCGGGACAGGGTACGAAAAACTGTTTTTT.

The CDR3 sequence is CASSDLQGGDTGELFF. DNA of the CDR3: TGCGCCAGCAGCGATCTACAGGGGGGGGACACCGGGGAGCTGTTTTTT. This chain joins TRBV4-1 and TRBJ2-2, with D possibly TRBD1 on 8 matching bases. With 5 bases removed from V and 3 bases from J, the gap between germline ends came to 16 bases. Germline V gene data show CDR1 as MGHRA and CDR2 as YSYEKL. There are 16 residues in the CDR3.

J is TRBJ1-2 and V is TRBV14; 7 nucleotides match TRBD1. Losses at the gene ends were 4 bases for V and 3 bases for J; bases not matched to a gene: 11. The germline V gene has CDR1 SGHDN and CDR2 FVKESK. The CDR3 is 16 amino acids. The CDR3 DNA reads as TGTGCCAGCAGCCGACGGAGAGAGACAGGGTACTATGGCTACACCTTC. It specifies CASSRRRETGYYGYTF. The variable domain in full, with the rest retrieved from reference TRBV14 and TRBJ1-2, is EAGVTQFPSHSVIEKGQTVTLRCDPISGHDNLYWYRRVMGKEIKFLLHFVKESKQDESGMPNNRFLAERTGGTYSTLKVQPAELEDSGVYFCASSRRRETGYYGYTFGSGTRLTVV.

CDR3 region: CATSGQFYNEQFF. CDR3 nucleotides: TGTGCCACCAGCGGTCAGTTCTACAATGAGCAGTTCTTC. The chain has TRBV15 and TRBJ2-1; D remains unclear. The CDR3 covers 13 residues. In germline, CDR1 is LNHNV, CDR2 YYDKDF (reference sequence). Trimming removed 5 bases at V and 3 bases at J, with 8 bases between.

This clone was recorded once. The chain joins TRBV4-1 to TRBJ2-1; D remains ambiguous. The CDR3 is 13 amino acids. Germline V gene lookup returns CDR1 MGHRA and CDR2 YSYEKL. V lost 1 base and J 4 bases, leaving 5 bases between the germline ends. CDR3 in amino acids: CASSQAVYNEQFF. The DNA for the CDR3 is TGCGCCAGCAGCCAAGCGGTATACAATGAGCAGTTCTTC.

This rearrangement joins TRBV14 to TRBJ2-1; D unresolved. Germline V gene lookup returns CDR1 SGHDN and CDR2 FVKESK. The CDR3 covers 13 residues. Trimming pared 3 bases from V and 4 bases from J, leaving 7 bases between. DNA for the CDR3: TGTGCCAGCAGCCAGATAGAGTACAATGAGCAGTTCTTC. This codes for CASSQIEYNEQFF. The whole variable domain, filled in from reference TRBV14 and TRBJ2-1, reads EAGVTQFPSHSVIEKGQTVTLRCDPISGHDNLYWYRRVMGKEIKFLLHFVKESKQDESGMPNNRFLAERTGGTYSTLKVQPAELEDSGVYFCASSQIEYNEQFFGPGTRLTVL.

This sequence joins TRBV6-7 and TRBJ1-3; unclear D gene. TRBV6-7 is an ORF; its function is uncertain. The CDR3 is 14 residues long. Trimming took off 2 bases at V and 0 bases at J, with 5 bases between the two ends. This chain's CDR3 is CASSYRDSGNTIYF. The CDR3 DNA reads TGTGCCAGCAGTTACAGAGACTCTGGAAACACCATATATTTT.

This clone was observed many times. The chain links TRBV29-1 to TRBJ2-3; D not resolved. This CDR3 has 13 residues. Looked up from germline, CDR1 is SQVTM and CDR2 is ANQGSEA. The V gene lost 6 bases and the J gene lost 0 bases, with 10 bases spanning the gap. CDR3 sequence (DNA): TGCAGCGTAACCACACTAAGCACAGATACGCAGTATTTT. Translated, it gives CSVTTLSTDTQYF.

This clone was counted only a few times. The genes are TRBV13 and TRBJ2-4, with 9 bases lining up with TRBD2. V was clipped by 6 bases and J by 8 bases; unmatched bases: 17. The CDR3 runs 17 residues. The germline CDR1 and CDR2 sequences are PRHDT and FYEKMQ (reference sequence). The CDR3 region is CASSRAEREAPVDIQYF. The CDR3 DNA sequence: TGTGCCAGCAGTAGGGCCGAGCGGGAGGCCCCGGTGGACATTCAGTACTTC. Full variable domain (missing parts from reference TRBV13 and TRBJ2-4): AAGVIQSPRHLIKEKRETATLKCYPIPRHDTVYWYQQGPGQDPQFLISFYEKMQSDKGSIPDRFSAQQFSDYHSELNMSSLELGDSALYFCASSRAEREAPVDIQYFGAGTRLSVL.

This sequence joins TRBV2 and TRBJ1-1; D is undetermined. This CDR3 has 11 residues. V shed 4 bases and J shed 5 bases, with 5 bases lying between them. CDR1 and CDR2 from the germline V gene are SNHLY and FYNNEI. CDR3 nucleotides: TGTGCCAGCAGTGGGGAGACTGAAGCTTTCTTT. Its translation: CASSGETEAFF.

Comment on this clone: The junction departs from germline at one end; a sequencing error may be responsible. This chain uses TRBV12-5 with TRBJ1-5, with D uncertain. The germline V gene encodes CDR1 LGHNT and CDR2 FRNRAP. The CDR3 has 12 residues. The CDR3 bases are TGTGCCAGTGGTGAAGGCGGTCAGCCCCAGCATTTT. The encoded protein is CASGEGGQPQHF. Variable domain in full (rest from reference TRBV12-5 and TRBJ1-5): DARVTQTPRHKVTEMGQEVTMRCQPILGHNTVFWYRQTMMQGLELLAYFRNRAPLDDSGMPKDRFSAEMPDATLATLKIQPSEPRDSAVYFCASGEGGQPQHFGDGTRLSIL.

This clone is a singleton in its sample. This rearrangement joins TRBV30 to TRBJ1-1; 9 bases align to TRBD1. This CDR3 is 16 amino acids long. CDR1 is GTSNPN, CDR2 SVGIG, per germline (reference sequence). The junction had 12 bases not matched to a gene; V was cut back by 2 bases and J by 5 bases. CDR3 amino acids: CAWSIIRGTGTTEAFF. CDR3 DNA: TGTGCCTGGAGTATAATTAGGGGGACAGGGACGACTGAAGCTTTCTTT.

The rearrangement uses TRBV18 and TRBJ2-1, with D possibly being TRBD1 (5 bases). Germline values: CDR1 KGHSH, CDR2 LQKENI. V lost 2 bases, J lost 4 bases, and 15 bases lay in between. The CDR3 runs 16 residues. The CDR3, as DNA: TGTGCCAGCTCACCAGTTCGGCAGGGTAAATACAATGAGCAGTTCTTC. Encoded protein: CASSPVRQGKYNEQFF. Combining the CDR3 with reference TRBV18 and TRBJ2-1 gives the whole variable domain NAGVMQNPRHLVRRRGQEARLRCSPMKGHSHVYWYRQLPEEGLKFMVYLQKENIIDESGMPKERFSAEFPKEGPSILRIQQVVRGDSAAYFCASSPVRQGKYNEQFFGPGTRLTVL.

The chain uses TRBV7-9 and TRBJ1-1; D unresolved. The CDR3 covers 14 residues. The germline V and J ends were trimmed by 6 bases and 6 bases, with 17 bases remaining between them. Germline V gene sequence: CDR1 SEHNR, CDR2 FQNEAQ (reference sequence). The CDR3 DNA follows: TGTGCCAGCAGTCGCTCGGACGGGGTCTCTGAAGCTTTCTTT. It translates to CASSRSDGVSEAFF.

In regard to this clone: This CDR3 is missing its conserved last phenylalanine or tryptophan, likely due to a read error. It is unclear where the CDR3 begins or ends on the DNA, so no DNA is shown, and the CDR3 is as TCRdb lists it. The chain recombines TRBV27 with TRBJ1-4. Germline V gene sequence: CDR1 MNHEY, CDR2 SMNVEV (reference sequence). The CDR3 is 9 amino acids in total, end residues counted. CDR3 loop: CASSAPVIS.

The chain combines TRBV5-6 with TRBJ1-3; no clear D gene. V was shortened by 2 bases and J by 0 bases, with 6 bases between the two germline ends. The germline gives CDR1 SGHDT, CDR2 YYEEEE. The CDR3 is 14 amino acids. This CDR3 is CASSLLNSGNTIYF. As DNA, the CDR3 is TGTGCCAGCAGCTTACTGAACTCTGGAAACACCATATATTTT.

This chain joins TRBV2 and TRBJ2-1, with D maybe TRBD1 (6 bases). Germline-derived CDR1 and CDR2 are SNHLY and FYNNEI. Trimming took off 11 bases at V and 6 bases at J, with 14 bases between the two ends. This CDR3 is built from 12 residues. The CDR3 loop reads CAGEGQTNEQFF. DNA for the CDR3: TGTGCCGGAGAAGGACAGACCAATGAGCAGTTCTTC.

The gene calls are TRBV19 and TRBJ1-5; D remains ambiguous. Germline CDR1 LNHDA, CDR2 SQIVND (reference sequence). The CDR3 sequence is 14 residues long. Trimming shortened V by 7 bases and J by 0 bases, and 10 bases separated the two germline ends. The CDR3 loop reads CASKEIYSNQPQHF. CDR3 bases: TGTGCCAGTAAAGAGATCTATAGCAATCAGCCCCAGCATTTT.

The rearrangement links TRBV30 to TRBJ1-2, with D maybe TRBD1 (6 bases). V was pared by 3 bases and J by 8 bases, with 19 bases between. This CDR3 spans 14 amino acids. From germline, CDR1 is GTSNPN and CDR2 SVGIG (reference sequence). The CDR3: CAWRRGAFASGYTF. Written as DNA, the CDR3 is TGTGCCTGGAGACGGGGGGCCTTTGCGTCCGGCTACACCTTC.